Included here is one T cell receptor (beta chain) sequence, with context. This record belongs to a study of blood T cell repertoires in COVID-19. CDR3 length equals 16 residues. CDR1 is SGDLS, CDR2 YYNGEE, per germline. Trimming cost V 0 bases and J 4 bases; bases outside gene matches: 6. The data were produced by immunoSEQ multiplex PCR, yet TCRdb's version contains in-frame clones alone and is incomplete. This sample has roughly 230,000 clones, with about nine tenths found just once. The chain employs TRBV9 and TRBJ1-4, with TRBD1 matching 7 bases. This clonotype was obtained from a young man in a cohort exposed to, infected with or recovered from COVID-19 (not recorded which). The sample consisted of PBMCs or T cells enriched from blood (not recorded which). The DNA of the CDR3 is TGTGCCAGCAGCGTAGGACCGGGACAGCTTAATGAAAAACTGTTTTTT. Amino acids: CASSVGPGQLNEKLFF.